This T cell receptor beta chain was identified during a study of T cells in Graves' hyperthyroidism and ophthalmopathy. Researchers amplified the TCR beta CDR3 regions from RNA transcripts. A set of HTBI primers served as the primers for a first-round RT-PCR of the TCR CDR3. TCRdb processed the multiplex PCR reads anew with MiXCR; each CDR3 protein has one entry. This repertoire shows about 380,000 distinct CDR3 sequences, approximately 17% found once; its top ten account for over 35%. This CDR3 has 14 residues. Germline values: CDR1 MNHEY, CDR2 SMNVEV (reference sequence). After removal of 5 bases from V and 6 bases from J, the junction contained 7 bases not matched to a gene. This clonotype appeared many times.

This sequence was found in a man aged 18 to 35 with Graves' ophthalmopathy. Source material: blood. The V gene is TRBV27, the J gene TRBJ1-2; TRBD1 agrees at 9 bases. CDR3 sequence reads: CASSAGQGSDGYTF. CDR3 DNA sequence: TGTGCCAGCAGTGCGGGACAGGGTTCCGATGGCTACACCTTC.